This T cell receptor beta chain comes out of a study of CDR3 diversity in severe acne. V lost 0 bases, J lost 9 bases, and 6 bases lay in between. CDR3 length: 11 residues. Germline V gene data show CDR1 as MGHRA and CDR2 as YSYEKL. TCRdb re-analysed the PCR reads in MiXCR, keeping a single row per CDR3 protein. Among roughly 81,000 distinct CDR3 sequences listed, about 50% were seen once. A single count supports this clonotype. This TCR was recovered from a male donor in good health, serving as a control. This sequence joins TRBV4-1 and TRBJ2-7; maybe TRBD1 (5 bases). Specimen: blood. CDR3 bases: TGCGCCAGCAGCCAAGATGGGGCGCAGTACTTC. Protein product: CASSQDGAQYF.